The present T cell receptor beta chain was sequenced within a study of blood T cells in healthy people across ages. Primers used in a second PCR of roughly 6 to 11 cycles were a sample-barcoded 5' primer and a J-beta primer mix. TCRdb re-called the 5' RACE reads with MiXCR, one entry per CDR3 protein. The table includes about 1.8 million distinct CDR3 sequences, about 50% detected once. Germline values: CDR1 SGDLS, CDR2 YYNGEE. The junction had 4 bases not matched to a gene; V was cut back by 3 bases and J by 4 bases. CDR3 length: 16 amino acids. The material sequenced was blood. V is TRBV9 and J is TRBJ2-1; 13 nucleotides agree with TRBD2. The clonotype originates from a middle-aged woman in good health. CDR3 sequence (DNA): TGTGCCAGCAGCGCATCACTAGCGGGGGGGTACAATGAGCAGTTCTTC. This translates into CASSASLAGGYNEQFF.